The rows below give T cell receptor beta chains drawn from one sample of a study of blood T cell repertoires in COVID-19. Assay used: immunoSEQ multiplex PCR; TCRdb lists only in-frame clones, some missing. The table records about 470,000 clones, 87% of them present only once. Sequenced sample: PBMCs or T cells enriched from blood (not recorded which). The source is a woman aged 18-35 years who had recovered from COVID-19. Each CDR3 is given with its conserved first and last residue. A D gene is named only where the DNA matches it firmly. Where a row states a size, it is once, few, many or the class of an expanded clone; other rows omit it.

TGTGCCTGGAGTAGGGGAGGAGCTTTCTTT	CAWSRGGAFF	TRBV30	TRBJ1-1	-	-
TGTGCCAGTAGTATGGGCCTGGGTTTCAATCAGCCCCAGCATTTT	CASSMGLGFNQPQHF	TRBV19	TRBJ1-5	-	-
TGTGCCAGCAGCTTGACGGCAGGGGGCCGCACTGAAGCTTTCTTT	CASSLTAGGRTEAFF	TRBV5-8	TRBJ1-1	-	TRBD1
TGTGCTAGTGGTTTGGTATCGGATACGCAGTATTTT	CASGLVSDTQYF	TRBV12-5	TRBJ2-3	-	-
TGTGCCTGGAGTTCTGTGAACATTCAGTACTTC	CAWSSVNIQYF	TRBV30	TRBJ2-4	-	-
TGTGCCAGCAGCCTCGGACGGGGCTCTGGGGCCAACGTCCTGACTTTC	CASSLGRGSGANVLTF	TRBV5-4	TRBJ2-6	-	-
TGTGCCAGCAGTTACTCACTCGCGGATGGCTACACCTTC	CASSYSLADGYTF	TRBV6-6	TRBJ1-2	-	-
TGTGCCAGCAGCCCCGCCCGGGATACGCAGTATTTT	CASSPARDTQYF	TRBV11-2	TRBJ2-3	-	-
TGCGCCAGCAGCTTGGGAGAGGGTTCGGGAAACACCATATATTTT	CASSLGEGSGNTIYF	TRBV5-1	TRBJ1-3	-	-
TGTGCTAGTGGTTTGAGTGCTGAGGGTGAGGCCTTCCGGGGCACCATATATTTT	CASGLSAEGEAFRGTIYF	TRBV12-5	TRBJ1-3	-	-
TGCAGCGTTGTGGGGGCTTTAAGTGGAAACACCATATATTTT	CSVVGALSGNTIYF	TRBV29-1	TRBJ1-3	-	-
TGTGCCAGCAGCGACGACCGGGCGAGGGACACCATATATTTT	CASSDDRARDTIYF	TRBV5-6	TRBJ1-3	-	-
TGTGCCAGCAGCCCTACCTTGGACAGGGGAGCTGCTGGCTACACCTTC	CASSPTLDRGAAGYTF	TRBV5-4	TRBJ1-2	-	TRBD1
TGTGCCAGCGGCCAAGGCGGAACTGAAGCTTTCTTT	CASGQGGTEAFF	TRBV11-2	TRBJ1-1	-	-
TGTGCCACCAGTGGTCTGCGGGGGGGCCGTTACGAGCAGTACTTC	CATSGLRGGRYEQYF	TRBV24-1	TRBJ2-7	-	TRBD2
TGTGCCAGTAGTATCAGGGCTTCCTACAATGAGCAGTTCTTC	CASSIRASYNEQFF	TRBV19	TRBJ2-1	once	-
TGTGCCAGCAGTCCGGGACTTTCAGATACGCAGTATTTT	CASSPGLSDTQYF	TRBV6-5	TRBJ2-3	-	-
TGTGCCAGCACGAAGTCCCGGGTCCATGAGCAGTTCTTC	CASTKSRVHEQFF	TRBV2	TRBJ2-1	-	-
TGCGCCAGCTCAGGCGGGGGGGCCTACTCCAATGAGCAGTTCTTC	CASSGGGAYSNEQFF	TRBV5-1	TRBJ2-1	-	TRBD2
TGTGCCAGCAGCCAAGAAGCGGGGACTAGCGGGGGAAGTGGCTACGAGCAGTACTTC	CASSQEAGTSGGSGYEQYF	TRBV3-1/TRBV3-2	TRBJ2-7	-	TRBD2
TGTGCCAGCAGTTTAGACAGGGGTATAGATACGCAGTATTTT	CASSLDRGIDTQYF	TRBV27	TRBJ2-3	once	TRBD1
TGTGCCAGCTCGCTCCGAGCGCCCCCCAATGAGCAGTTCTTC	CASSLRAPPNEQFF	TRBV18	TRBJ2-1	-	-